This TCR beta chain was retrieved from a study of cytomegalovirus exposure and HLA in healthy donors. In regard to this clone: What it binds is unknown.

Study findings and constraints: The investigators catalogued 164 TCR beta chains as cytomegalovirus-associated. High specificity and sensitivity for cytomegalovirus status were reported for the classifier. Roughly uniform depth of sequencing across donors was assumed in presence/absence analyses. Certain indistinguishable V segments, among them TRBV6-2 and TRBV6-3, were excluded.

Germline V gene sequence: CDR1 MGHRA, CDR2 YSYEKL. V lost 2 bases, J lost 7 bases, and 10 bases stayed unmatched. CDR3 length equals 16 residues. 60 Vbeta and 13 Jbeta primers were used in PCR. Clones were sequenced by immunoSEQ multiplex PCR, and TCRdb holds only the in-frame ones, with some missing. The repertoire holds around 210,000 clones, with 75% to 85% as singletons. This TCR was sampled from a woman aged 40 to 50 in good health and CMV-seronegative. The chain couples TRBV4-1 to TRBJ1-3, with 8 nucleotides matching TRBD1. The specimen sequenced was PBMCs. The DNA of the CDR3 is TGCGCCAGCAGCCAACCTGGACAGGGTTTGGGGAACACCATATATTTT. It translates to CASSQPGQGLGNTIYF.